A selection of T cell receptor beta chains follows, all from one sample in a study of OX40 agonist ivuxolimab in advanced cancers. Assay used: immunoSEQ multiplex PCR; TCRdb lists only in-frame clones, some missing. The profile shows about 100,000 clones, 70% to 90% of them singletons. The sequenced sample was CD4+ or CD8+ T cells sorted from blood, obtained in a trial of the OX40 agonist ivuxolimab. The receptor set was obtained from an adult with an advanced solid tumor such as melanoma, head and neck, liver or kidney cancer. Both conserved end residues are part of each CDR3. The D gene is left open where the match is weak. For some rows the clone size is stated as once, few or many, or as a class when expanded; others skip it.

TGTGCCAGCAGTTACCAACAGGGAGTTGGCTACACCTTC	CASSYQQGVGYTF	TRBV6-5	-	TRBJ1-2	-
TGTGCCAGCAGTTACACCGGGACGCTAAGCAATCAGCCCCAGCATTTT	CASSYTGTLSNQPQHF	TRBV28	-	TRBJ1-5	-
TGTGCCAGCAGCTCCGGGACAGGGACTCTCCCCGGTGGGCCTTACGAAAAACTGTTTTTT	CASSSGTGTLPGGPYEKLFF	TRBV28	-	TRBJ1-4	TRBD1
TGCGCCAGCAGCCAAGATTCCCAGGGGAGGAATGAGCAGTTCTTC	CASSQDSQGRNEQFF	TRBV4-3	-	TRBJ2-1	-
TGTGCCAGCAGCCTCCCCGGGACAGGGTACACAGATACGCAGTATTTT	CASSLPGTGYTDTQYF	TRBV7-6	-	TRBJ2-3	TRBD1
TGTGCCAGCAGCCGACCCGGGAACACTGAAGCTTTCTTT	CASSRPGNTEAFF	TRBV28	-	TRBJ1-1	-
TGTGCCAGCAGCCCCCTGACAGGTCCTATATGGGAGGATGATAATGAAAAACTGTTTTTT	CASSPLTGPIWEDDNEKLFF	TRBV5-5	-	TRBJ1-4	-
TGCGCCAGCAGCATCCGGGGGTCTTGGACAGATACGCAGTATTTT	CASSIRGSWTDTQYF	TRBV5-1	-	TRBJ2-3	-
TGTGCCAGCAGCGTACGGTGGCTTCCCACAGATACGCAGTATTTT	CASSVRWLPTDTQYF	TRBV9	once	TRBJ2-3	-
TGTGCCAGCAGCTACGGCGGTCAAGAGACCCAGTACTTC	CASSYGGQETQYF	TRBV7-3	-	TRBJ2-5	-
TGTGCCAGCAGTCCCACAGGCTTCTTTACTTCACCCCTCCACTTT	CASSPTGFFTSPLHF	TRBV2	few	TRBJ1-6	-
TGTGCCAGTTCTAGCGGGGAGCTTTACGAGCAGTACTTC	CASSSGELYEQYF	TRBV6-4	few	TRBJ2-7	TRBD2
TGTGCCAGCAGTGATTACCCGAACACTGAAGCTTTCTTT	CASSDYPNTEAFF	TRBV2	few	TRBJ1-1	-
TGCGCCAGCAAATCAGGGCATGGCTACACCTTC	CASKSGHGYTF	TRBV5-1	once	TRBJ1-2	-
TGTGCCAGCTCATCTGGGACAGGGGAATATGGCTACACCTTC	CASSSGTGEYGYTF	TRBV18	-	TRBJ1-2	TRBD1
TGCGCCAGCAGCCAAGATTGGCCGGTCGGGACAGGGACGGGGGGCTACACCTTC	CASSQDWPVGTGTGGYTF	TRBV4-3	-	TRBJ1-2	TRBD1
TGTGCCAGCAGCCCAGAGGACTACGACAATGAGCAGTTCTTC	CASSPEDYDNEQFF	TRBV7-2	once	TRBJ2-1	-
TGTGCCATCAGTGATCGCAGTGAGAACACTGAAGCTTTCTTT	CAISDRSENTEAFF	TRBV10-3	-	TRBJ1-1	-
TGTGCCAGTTGGAGCGGGGGGGCCGGGGCAGATACGCAGTATTTT	CASWSGGAGADTQYF	TRBV27	-	TRBJ2-3	TRBD2
TGTGCCAGCAGCTTCAGAGGGGCCGGAAACACCATATATTTT	CASSFRGAGNTIYF	TRBV5-6	-	TRBJ1-3	-
TGTGCCAGCAGTTTCCCAGCGGGGGGAACAGATACGCAGTATTTT	CASSFPAGGTDTQYF	TRBV28	-	TRBJ2-3	TRBD2
TGTGCCTGGAGTAAGGGGGTCGGAAACACCATATATTTT	CAWSKGVGNTIYF	TRBV30	-	TRBJ1-3	-